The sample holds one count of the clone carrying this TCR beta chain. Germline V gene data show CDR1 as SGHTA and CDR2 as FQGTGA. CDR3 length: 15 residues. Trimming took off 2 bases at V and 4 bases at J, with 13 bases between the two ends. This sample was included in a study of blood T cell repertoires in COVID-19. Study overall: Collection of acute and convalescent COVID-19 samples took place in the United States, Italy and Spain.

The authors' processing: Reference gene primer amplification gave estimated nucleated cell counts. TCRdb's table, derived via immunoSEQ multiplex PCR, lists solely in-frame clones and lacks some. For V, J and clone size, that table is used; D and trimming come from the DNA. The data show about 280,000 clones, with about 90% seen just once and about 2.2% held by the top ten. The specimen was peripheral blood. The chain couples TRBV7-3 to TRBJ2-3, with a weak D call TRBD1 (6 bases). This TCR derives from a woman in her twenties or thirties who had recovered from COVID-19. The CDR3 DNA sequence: TGTGCCAGCAGCTTATTCGGGGACAAATCAGATACGCAGTATTTT. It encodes CASSLFGDKSDTQYF.